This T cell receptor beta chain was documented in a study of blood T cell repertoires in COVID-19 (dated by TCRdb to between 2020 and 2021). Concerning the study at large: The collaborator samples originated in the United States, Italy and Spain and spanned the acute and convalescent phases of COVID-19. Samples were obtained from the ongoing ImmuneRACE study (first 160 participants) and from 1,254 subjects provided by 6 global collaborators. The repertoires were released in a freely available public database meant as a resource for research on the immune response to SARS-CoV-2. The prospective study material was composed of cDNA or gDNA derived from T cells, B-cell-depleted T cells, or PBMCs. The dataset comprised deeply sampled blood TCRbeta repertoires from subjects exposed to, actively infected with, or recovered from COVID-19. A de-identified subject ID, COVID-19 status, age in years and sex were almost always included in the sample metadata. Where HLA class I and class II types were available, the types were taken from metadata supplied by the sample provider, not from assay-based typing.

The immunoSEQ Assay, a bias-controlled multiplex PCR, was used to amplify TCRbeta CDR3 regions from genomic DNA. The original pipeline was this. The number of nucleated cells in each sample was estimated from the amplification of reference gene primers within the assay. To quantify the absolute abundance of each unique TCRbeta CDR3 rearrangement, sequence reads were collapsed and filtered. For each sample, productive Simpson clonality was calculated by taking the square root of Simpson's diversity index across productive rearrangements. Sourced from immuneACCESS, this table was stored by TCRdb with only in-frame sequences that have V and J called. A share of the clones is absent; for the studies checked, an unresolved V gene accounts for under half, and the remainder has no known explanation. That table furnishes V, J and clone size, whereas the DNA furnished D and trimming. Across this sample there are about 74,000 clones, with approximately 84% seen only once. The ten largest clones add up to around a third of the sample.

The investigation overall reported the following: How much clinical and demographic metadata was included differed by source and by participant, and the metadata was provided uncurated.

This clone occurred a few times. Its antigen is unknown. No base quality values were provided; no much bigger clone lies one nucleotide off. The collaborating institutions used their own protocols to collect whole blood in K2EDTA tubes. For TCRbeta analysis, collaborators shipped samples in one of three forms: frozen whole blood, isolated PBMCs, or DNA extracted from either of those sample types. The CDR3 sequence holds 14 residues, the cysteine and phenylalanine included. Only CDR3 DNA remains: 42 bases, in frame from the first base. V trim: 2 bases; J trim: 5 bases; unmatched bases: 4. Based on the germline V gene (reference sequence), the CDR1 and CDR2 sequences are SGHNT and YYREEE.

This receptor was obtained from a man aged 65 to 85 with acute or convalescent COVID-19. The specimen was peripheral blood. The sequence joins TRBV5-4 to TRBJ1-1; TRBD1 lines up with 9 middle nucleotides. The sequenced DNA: TGTGCCAGCAGCTTAGGACAGGGGAGGACTGAAGCTTTCTTT. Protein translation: CASSLGQGRTEAFF.